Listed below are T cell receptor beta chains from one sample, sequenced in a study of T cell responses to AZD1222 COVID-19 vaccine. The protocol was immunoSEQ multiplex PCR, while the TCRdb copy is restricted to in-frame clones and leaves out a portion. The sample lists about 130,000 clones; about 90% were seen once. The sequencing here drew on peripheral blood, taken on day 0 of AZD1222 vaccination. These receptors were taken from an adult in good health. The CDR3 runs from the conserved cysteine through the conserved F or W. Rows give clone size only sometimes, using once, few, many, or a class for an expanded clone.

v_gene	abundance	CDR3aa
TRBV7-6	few	CASSLGATPNTGELFF
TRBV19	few	CASGTGYNSPLHF
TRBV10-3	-	CAISESGGGVNEQFF
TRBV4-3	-	CASSQDPTESSYNEQFF
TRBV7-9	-	CASSSTGWGQFF
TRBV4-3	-	CASSSGQGGYGYTF
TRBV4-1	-	CASSRGQGPNEQFF
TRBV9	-	CASSTRGTRDSPLHF
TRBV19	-	CASSIGGFGNQPQHF
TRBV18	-	CASSPSDRPRPYF
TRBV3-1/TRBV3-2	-	CASSQGTSVAYEQYF
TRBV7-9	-	CASSTRDSQTPDEQYF
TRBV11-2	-	CASSFELLPEQYF
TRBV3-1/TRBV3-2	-	CASSPPDIPSQETQYF
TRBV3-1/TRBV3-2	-	CASSYTNGQAYEQYF
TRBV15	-	CATSRGDSSSGNTIYF
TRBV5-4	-	CASSSRDRTYEQYF
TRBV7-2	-	CASSVVAGVGQFF
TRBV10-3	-	CAISSTGGGNQPQHF
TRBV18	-	CASSPSRDEQYF
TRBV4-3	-	CASSQDPGQGYEKLFF
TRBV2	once	CASSPRTGGPYEQYF
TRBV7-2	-	CASSLGPSAQYF
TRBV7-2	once	CASSFTSGETQYF
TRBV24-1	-	CATSLGNEQFF
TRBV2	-	CASSEGRGQDEQYF
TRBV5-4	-	CASSGGQAKNIQYF
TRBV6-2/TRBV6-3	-	CASSYWTGAVHQPQHF
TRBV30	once	CAWSMGQGRGYTF
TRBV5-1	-	CASSRDLNTEAFF
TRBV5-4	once	CASSSGDSSYEQYF
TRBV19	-	CASTTGRGGNQPQHF
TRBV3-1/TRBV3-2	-	CASSQEDAPRTGYTF
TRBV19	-	CASSTRFSGNTIYF
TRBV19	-	CASNPEQTGNEKLFF
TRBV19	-	CASSMRGHRLVNTEAFF
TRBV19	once	CASSTRQGAYPGQETQYF
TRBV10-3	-	CAISGGGQTYEQYF
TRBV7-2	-	CASSSPENIQYF
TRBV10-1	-	CASSEGAGGGHEQYF
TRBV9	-	CASSSLGQINQPQHF
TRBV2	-	CASSEEARGTEAFF
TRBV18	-	CASSPRWGSGANVLTF
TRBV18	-	CASSPSWTGGNQPQHF
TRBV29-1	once	CSVEGTSGGAETGELFF
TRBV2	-	CASSGSRDNEKLFF
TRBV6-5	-	CASRRGGENTEAFF
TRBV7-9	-	CASSLLGAEAFF